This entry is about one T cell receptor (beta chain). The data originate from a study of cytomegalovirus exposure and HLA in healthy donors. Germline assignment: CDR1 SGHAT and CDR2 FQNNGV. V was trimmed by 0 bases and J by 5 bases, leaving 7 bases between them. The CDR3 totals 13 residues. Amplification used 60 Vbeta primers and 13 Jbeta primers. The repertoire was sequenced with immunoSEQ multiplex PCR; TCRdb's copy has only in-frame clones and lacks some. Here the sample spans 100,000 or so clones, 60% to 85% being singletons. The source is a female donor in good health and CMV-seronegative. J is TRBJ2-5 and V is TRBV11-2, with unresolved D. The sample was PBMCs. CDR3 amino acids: CASSLDNLETQYF. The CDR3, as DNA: TGTGCCAGCAGCTTAGATAATTTGGAGACCCAGTACTTC. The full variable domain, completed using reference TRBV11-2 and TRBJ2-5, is EAGVAQSPRYKIIEKRQSVAFWCNPISGHATLYWYQQILGQGPKLLIQFQNNGVVDDSQLPKDRFSAERLKGVDSTLKIQPAKLEDSAVYLCASSLDNLETQYFGPGTRLLVL.